This TCR beta chain was sequenced for a study of cytomegalovirus exposure and HLA in healthy donors. About the research overall: The Caucasian-associated ancestry cluster contained around four fifths of the 300 to 450 genotyped donors. Study-level findings and limits: TCR association rates varied by HLA locus in a later analysis, with DRB1 highest and HLA-C lowest. The productive fraction for most TCR beta V segments was about 87% or about 30% in an earlier analysis.

As regards this clone: Its cognate antigen is unknown.

The PCR had 60 Vbeta and 13 Jbeta primers. Method: immunoSEQ multiplex PCR; TCRdb's copy keeps in-frame clones and lacks some. There are about 170,000 clones in the sample; 60% to 85% occur only once, and 0.65% to 0.95% lies in the top ten. Germline CDR1 is LGHNA and CDR2 is YNFKEQ. The CDR3 sequence is 18 residues long. V was pared by 4 bases and J by 0 bases, with 21 bases between. The TCR was taken from a female donor in good health and CMV-seronegative. The sample consisted of PBMCs. The chain has TRBV4-2 and TRBJ1-1; D unresolved. This chain's CDR3 is CASSPQSEAPLLNTEAFF. The CDR3 coding sequence is TGTGCCAGCAGCCCTCAATCCGAGGCCCCCCTATTGAACACTGAAGCTTTCTTT.